A single T cell receptor beta chain is shown here with its context. Its specificity is unknown. Systemic immunosuppression or autoimmune disease history was grounds to exclude patients. These data belong to a study of OX40 agonist ivuxolimab in advanced cancers. Study-wide points: Antigen targets of the expanded peripheral T cells went undetermined.

This CDR3 contains 16 residues. V lost 0 bases to trimming and J lost 6 bases; unmatched junction nucleotides: 8. CDR1 and CDR2 from the germline V gene are MNHEY and SMNVEV (reference sequence). Some clones are missing from TCRdb's copy, which holds only in-frame ones; the method was immunoSEQ multiplex PCR. The data show over 10,000 clones, over 80% seen once. The material sequenced was CD4+ or CD8+ T cells sorted from blood, taken in a trial of the OX40 agonist ivuxolimab. The sequence was obtained from an adult with an advanced solid tumor such as melanoma, head and neck, liver or kidney cancer. This rearrangement joins TRBV27 to TRBJ1-1; 9 bases agree with TRBD1. The CDR3 here is CASSLSGTGPWAEAFF. Here the CDR3 DNA reads TGTGCCAGCAGTTTATCGGGGACAGGGCCGTGGGCTGAAGCTTTCTTT.